These 12 T cell receptor beta chains were sequenced from one sample in a study of Tregs in tolerant kidney transplant recipients. Profiling relied on immunoSEQ multiplex PCR, and the TCRdb table lists in-frame clones only, not all of them. The table has 50,000 to 75,000 clones, approximately 85% seen once. The input for sequencing was Tregs from blood, taken before the transplant. The receptor set was obtained from a human donor who received a combined kidney and bone marrow transplant.

The genes are TRBV25-1 and TRBJ1-2, with D possibly matching TRBD1 (5 bases). This CDR3 comprises 13 residues. Germline CDR1 reads MGHDK; CDR2 reads SYGVNS. The V and J ends lost 4 bases and 2 bases respectively, with 8 bases between them. As DNA, the CDR3 is TGTGCCAGCAGTGTGGGGCGAAACTATGGCTACACCTTC. Translating gives CASSVGRNYGYTF.

In its sample, this clone was seen a few times. CDR3: CASGEGYGYTF. CDR3 sequence (DNA): TGTGCCAGCGGGGAAGGCTATGGCTACACCTTC. This chain connects TRBV9 to TRBJ1-2, with no clear D. Germline-derived CDR1 and CDR2 are SGDLS and YYNGEE. V was cut by 7 bases and J by 4 bases, with 8 bases left in between. The CDR3 has 11 amino acids.

Only a few counts were recorded for this clone. The genes are TRBV30 and TRBJ1-1; D is perhaps TRBD1 (5 bases). The germline V gene encodes CDR1 GTSNPN and CDR2 SVGIG (reference sequence). CDR3 length: 15 residues. With 5 bases removed from V and 3 bases from J, the gap between germline ends came to 19 bases. CDR3 bases: TGTGCCTGGGGACACTCCACAGGTTTCCACACTGAAGCTTTCTTT. Amino acids: CAWGHSTGFHTEAFF.

The chain recombines TRBV11-2 with TRBJ2-5; D uncertain. Trimming took off 2 bases at V and 2 bases at J, with 6 bases between the two ends. The CDR3 is 13 residues long. The germline gives CDR1 SGHAT, CDR2 FQNNGV. The CDR3 region has the DNA TGTGCCAGCAGCTTAAGGCTGCAAGAGACCCAGTACTTC. Translating gives CASSLRLQETQYF.

This clone was recorded a few times. The chain couples TRBV7-2 to TRBJ2-3, with unresolved D. This CDR3 has 14 amino acids. Trimming stripped 5 bases from V and 3 bases from J, with 12 bases between. In germline, CDR1 is SGHTA, CDR2 FQGNSA. The CDR3 DNA is TGTGCCAGCAGCCCAATCACCGGGACAGATACGCAGTATTTT. Translation gives CASSPITGTDTQYF.

The genes are TRBV6-6 and TRBJ2-3, with D possibly matching TRBD2 (5 bases). Looked up from germline, CDR1 is MNHNY and CDR2 is SVGAGI (reference sequence). V lost 4 bases and J lost 2, with 13 bases in between. This CDR3 has 15 residues. The CDR3 nucleotides read TGTGCCAGCAGTTCCCGGACTGAATACACAGATACGCAGTATTTT. Translated: CASSSRTEYTDTQYF.

This chain links TRBV4-1 with TRBJ2-1; 11 bases agree with TRBD2. CDR1 and CDR2 (germline): MGHRA, YSYEKL. Trimming cost V 1 base and J 5 bases; bases outside gene matches: 7. The CDR3 length is 17 residues. The chain's CDR3 is CASSQGPPLAGDNEQFF. The CDR3 DNA sequence: TGCGCCAGCAGCCAAGGCCCCCCACTAGCGGGGGACAATGAGCAGTTCTTC.

The chain links TRBV21-1 to TRBJ2-7; the D call TRBD1 from the table was never checked on the DNA. TRBV21-1 is given as a pseudogene. This CDR3 spans 14 amino acids. This chain's CDR3 is CASIQQGAMYEQYF. The CDR3 DNA is TGTGCCAGCATCCAACAGGGGGCGATGTACGAGCAGTACTTC.

The genes are TRBV5-8 and TRBJ1-1, with 10 bases aligning to TRBD1. The germline V gene encodes CDR1 SGHTS and CDR2 YDEGEE. J gave up 5 bases and V 5 bases, and 9 bases lay outside the gene matches. The CDR3 runs to 15 residues. CDR3 residues: CASRGTGVGRTEAFF. CDR3 sequence (DNA): TGTGCCAGCAGGGGGACAGGGGTAGGGAGGACTGAAGCTTTCTTT.

This sequence joins TRBV19 and TRBJ1-1; no clear D gene. Germline V gives CDR1 LNHDA, CDR2 SQIVND (reference sequence). The CDR3 sequence is 14 residues long. The germline V and J ends were trimmed by 5 bases and 0 bases, with 10 bases remaining between them. CDR3 residues: CASSEPGMNTEAFF. Here the CDR3 DNA reads TGTGCCAGTAGTGAACCGGGCATGAACACTGAAGCTTTCTTT.

The chain links TRBV27 to TRBJ2-2, with 8 positions matching TRBD2. The CDR3 consists of 14 residues. Unmatched junction bases numbered 5, after V lost 1 base and J lost 10 bases. Germline V gene data show CDR1 as MNHEY and CDR2 as SMNVEV (reference sequence). For the CDR3, the DNA is TGTGCCAGCAGTTTATGGAGCGGGAGCGTGGAGCTGTTTTTT. This sequence encodes CASSLWSGSVELFF.

CDR3: CSAWTGMNYGYTF. CDR3 bases: TGCAGCGCCTGGACGGGCATGAACTATGGCTACACCTTC. J is TRBJ1-2 and V is TRBV29-1; D gene uncertain. The CDR3 loop spans 13 amino acids. The V end was cut by 7 bases, the J end by 2 bases, with 14 bases between. Germline CDR1 and CDR2: SQVTM and ANQGSEA.